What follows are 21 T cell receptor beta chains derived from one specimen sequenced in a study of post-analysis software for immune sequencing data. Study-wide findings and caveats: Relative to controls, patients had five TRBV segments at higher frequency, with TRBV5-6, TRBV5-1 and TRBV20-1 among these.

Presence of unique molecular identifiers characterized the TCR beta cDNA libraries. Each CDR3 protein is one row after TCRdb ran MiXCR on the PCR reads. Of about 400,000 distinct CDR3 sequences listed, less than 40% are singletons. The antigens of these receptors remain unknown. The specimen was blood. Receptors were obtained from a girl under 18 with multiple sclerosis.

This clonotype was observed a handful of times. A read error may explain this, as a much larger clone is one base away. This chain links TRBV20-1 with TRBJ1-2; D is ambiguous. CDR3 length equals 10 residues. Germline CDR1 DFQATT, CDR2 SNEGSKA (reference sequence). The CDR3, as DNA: TGCAGTGCTAGTGGCCCTGGCCACACCTTC. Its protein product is CSASGPGHTF.

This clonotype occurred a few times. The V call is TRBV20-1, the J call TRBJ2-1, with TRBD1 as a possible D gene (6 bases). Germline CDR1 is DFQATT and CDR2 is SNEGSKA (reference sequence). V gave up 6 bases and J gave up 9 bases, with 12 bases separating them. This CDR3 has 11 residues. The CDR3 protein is CSAYRVSEQFF. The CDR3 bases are TGCAGTGCATACAGGGTTAGTGAGCAGTTCTTC.

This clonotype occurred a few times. In nucleotides, the CDR3 is TGTGCCAGCTCACCGGGGGTGAAGGACACTGAAGCTTTCTTT. Residues: CASSPGVKDTEAFF. The rearrangement joins TRBV18 to TRBJ1-1; D is possibly TRBD1 (5 bases). There are 14 residues in the CDR3. From germline, CDR1 is KGHSH and CDR2 LQKENI. The germline V and J ends were trimmed by 3 bases and 3 bases, with 11 bases remaining between them.

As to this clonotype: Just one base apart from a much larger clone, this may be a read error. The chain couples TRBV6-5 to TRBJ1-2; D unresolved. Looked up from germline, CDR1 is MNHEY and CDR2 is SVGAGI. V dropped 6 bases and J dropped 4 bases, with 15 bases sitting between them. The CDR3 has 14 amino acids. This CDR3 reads CASRSISLPYGYTF. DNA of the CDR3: TGTGCCAGCAGGTCCATCTCCCTCCCCTATGGCTACACCTTC.

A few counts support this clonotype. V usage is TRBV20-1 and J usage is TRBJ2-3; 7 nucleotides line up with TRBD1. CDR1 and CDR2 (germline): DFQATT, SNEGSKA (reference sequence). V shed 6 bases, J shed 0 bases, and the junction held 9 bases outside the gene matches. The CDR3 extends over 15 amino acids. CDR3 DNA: TGCAGTGCCCAAGACAGGGCCTTTAGCACAGATACGCAGTATTTT. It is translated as CSAQDRAFSTDTQYF.

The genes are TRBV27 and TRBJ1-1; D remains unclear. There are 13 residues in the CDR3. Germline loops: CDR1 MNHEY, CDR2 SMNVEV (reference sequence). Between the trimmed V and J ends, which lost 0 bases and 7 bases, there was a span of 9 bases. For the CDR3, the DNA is TGTGCCAGCAGTTTATCGGAGATTAATGAAGCTTTCTTT. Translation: CASSLSEINEAFF.

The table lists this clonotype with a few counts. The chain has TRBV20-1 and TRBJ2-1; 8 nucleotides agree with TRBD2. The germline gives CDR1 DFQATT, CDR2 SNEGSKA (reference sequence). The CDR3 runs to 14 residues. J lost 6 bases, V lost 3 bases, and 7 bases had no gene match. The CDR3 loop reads CSASPEAGANEQFF. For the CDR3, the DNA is TGCAGTGCTAGTCCAGAAGCGGGGGCCAATGAGCAGTTCTTC.

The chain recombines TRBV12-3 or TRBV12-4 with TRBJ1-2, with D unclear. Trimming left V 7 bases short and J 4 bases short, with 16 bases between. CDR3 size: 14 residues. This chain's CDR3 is CASTIYLGSYGYTF. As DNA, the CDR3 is TGTGCCAGCACCATCTACTTGGGATCCTATGGCTACACCTTC.

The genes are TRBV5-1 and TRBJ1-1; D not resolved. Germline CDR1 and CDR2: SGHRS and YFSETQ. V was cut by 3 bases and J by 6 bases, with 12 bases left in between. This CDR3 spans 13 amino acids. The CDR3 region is CASSWEIRAEAFF. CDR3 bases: TGCGCCAGCAGCTGGGAAATACGGGCTGAAGCTTTCTTT.

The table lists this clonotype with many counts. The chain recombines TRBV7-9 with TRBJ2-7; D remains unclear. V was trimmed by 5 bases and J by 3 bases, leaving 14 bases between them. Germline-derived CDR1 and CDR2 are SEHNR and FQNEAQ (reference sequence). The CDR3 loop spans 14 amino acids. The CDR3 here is CASSPSSGLYEQYF. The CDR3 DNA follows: TGTGCCAGCAGCCCCAGTTCTGGCCTCTACGAGCAGTACTTC.

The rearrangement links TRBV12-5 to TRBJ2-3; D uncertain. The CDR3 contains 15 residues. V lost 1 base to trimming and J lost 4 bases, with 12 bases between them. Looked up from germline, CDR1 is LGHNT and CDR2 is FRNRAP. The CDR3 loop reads CASGLGAAGADTQYF. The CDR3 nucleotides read TGTGCTAGTGGTTTGGGGGCGGCAGGCGCAGATACGCAGTATTTT.

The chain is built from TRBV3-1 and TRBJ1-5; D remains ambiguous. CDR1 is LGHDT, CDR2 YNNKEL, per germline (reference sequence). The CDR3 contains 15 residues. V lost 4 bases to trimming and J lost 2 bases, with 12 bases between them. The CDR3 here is CASSPVYGGNQPQHF. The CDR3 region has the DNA TGTGCCAGCAGCCCAGTATACGGAGGCAATCAGCCCCAGCATTTT.

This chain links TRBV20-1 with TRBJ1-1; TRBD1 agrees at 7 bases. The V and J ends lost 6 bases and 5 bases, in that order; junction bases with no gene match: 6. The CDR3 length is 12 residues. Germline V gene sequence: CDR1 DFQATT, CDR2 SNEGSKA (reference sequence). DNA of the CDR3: TGCAGTGCGTTAGGGGGCTGGACTGAAGCTTTCTTT. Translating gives CSALGGWTEAFF.

CDR3 region: CASGGGWRTLLPSNTGELFF. CDR3 in DNA: TGTGCCAGCGGGGGAGGTTGGCGGACTCTCCTCCCTTCGAACACCGGGGAGCTGTTTTTT. This chain connects TRBV25-1 to TRBJ2-2, with D possibly TRBD2 on 6 matching bases. Germline values: CDR1 MGHDK, CDR2 SYGVNS. V lost 8 bases to trimming and J lost 0 bases, with 28 bases between them. This CDR3 has 20 amino acids.

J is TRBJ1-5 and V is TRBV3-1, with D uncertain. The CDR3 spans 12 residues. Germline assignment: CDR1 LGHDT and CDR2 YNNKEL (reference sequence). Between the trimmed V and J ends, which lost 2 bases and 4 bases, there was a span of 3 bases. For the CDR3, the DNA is TGTGCCAGCAGCCAAAAGAATCAGCCCCAGCATTTT. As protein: CASSQKNQPQHF.

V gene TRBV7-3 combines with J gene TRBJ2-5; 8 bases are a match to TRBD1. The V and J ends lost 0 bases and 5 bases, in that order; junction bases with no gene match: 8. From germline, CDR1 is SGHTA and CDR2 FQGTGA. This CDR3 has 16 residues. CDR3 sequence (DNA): TGTGCCAGCAGCTTAACGGGGACAGGCCTAATGGAGACCCAGTACTTC. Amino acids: CASSLTGTGLMETQYF.

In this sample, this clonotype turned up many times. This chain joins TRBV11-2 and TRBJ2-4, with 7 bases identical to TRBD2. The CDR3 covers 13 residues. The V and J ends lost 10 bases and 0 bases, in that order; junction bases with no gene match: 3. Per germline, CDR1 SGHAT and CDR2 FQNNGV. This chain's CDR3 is CATAGVAKNIQYF. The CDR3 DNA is TGTGCCACCGCGGGAGTAGCCAAAAACATTCAGTACTTC. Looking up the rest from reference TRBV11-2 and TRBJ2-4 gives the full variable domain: EAGVAQSPRYKIIEKRQSVAFWCNPISGHATLYWYQQILGQGPKLLIQFQNNGVVDDSQLPKDRFSAERLKGVDSTLKIQPAKLEDSAVYLCATAGVAKNIQYFGAGTRLSVL.

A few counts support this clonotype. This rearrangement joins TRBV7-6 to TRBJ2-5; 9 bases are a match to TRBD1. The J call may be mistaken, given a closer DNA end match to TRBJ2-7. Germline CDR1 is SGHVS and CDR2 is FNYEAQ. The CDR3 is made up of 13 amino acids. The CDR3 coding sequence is TGTGCCAGCAGCCCAGGGACAGGGTTCGAGCAGTACTTC. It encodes CASSPGTGFEQYF.

The CDR3 DNA follows: TGTGCCGGCAATTCGGGGGGGGACGCCTACAATGAGCAGTTCTTC. Its translation is CAGNSGGDAYNEQFF. This chain joins TRBV9 and TRBJ2-1, with TRBD2 matching over 8 bases. Per germline, CDR1 SGDLS and CDR2 YYNGEE. Trimming removed 10 bases from V and 2 bases from J; junction bases left unmatched: 11. This CDR3 region has 15 residues.

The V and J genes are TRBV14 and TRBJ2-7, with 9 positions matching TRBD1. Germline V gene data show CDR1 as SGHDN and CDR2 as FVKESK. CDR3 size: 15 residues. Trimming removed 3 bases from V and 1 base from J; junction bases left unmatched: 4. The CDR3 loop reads CASSQTGGPSYEQYF. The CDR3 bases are TGTGCCAGCAGCCAGACAGGGGGTCCTTCCTACGAGCAGTACTTC.

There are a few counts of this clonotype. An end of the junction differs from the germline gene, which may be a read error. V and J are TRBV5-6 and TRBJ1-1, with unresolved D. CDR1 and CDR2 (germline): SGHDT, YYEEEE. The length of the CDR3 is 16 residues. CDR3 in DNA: TGTGCCAGCAGCTTGGGGACCGGAGCCCTGAACGCTGAAGCTTTCTTT. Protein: CASSLGTGALNAEAFF.